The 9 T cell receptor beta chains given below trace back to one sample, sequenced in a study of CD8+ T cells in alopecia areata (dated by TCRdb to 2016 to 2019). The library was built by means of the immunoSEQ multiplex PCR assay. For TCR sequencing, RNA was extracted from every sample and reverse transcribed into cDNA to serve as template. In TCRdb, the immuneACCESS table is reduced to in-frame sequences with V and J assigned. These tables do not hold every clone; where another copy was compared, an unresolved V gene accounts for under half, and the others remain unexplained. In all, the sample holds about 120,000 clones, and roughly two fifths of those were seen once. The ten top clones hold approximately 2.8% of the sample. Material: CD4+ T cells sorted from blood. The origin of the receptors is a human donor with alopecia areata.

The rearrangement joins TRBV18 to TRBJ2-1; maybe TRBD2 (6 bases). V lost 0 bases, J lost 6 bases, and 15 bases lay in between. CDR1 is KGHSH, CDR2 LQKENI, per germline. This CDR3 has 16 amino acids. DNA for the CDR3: TGTGCCAGCTCACCACCGGAGGGGCGCGGTAGCAATGAGCAGTTCTTC. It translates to CASSPPEGRGSNEQFF.

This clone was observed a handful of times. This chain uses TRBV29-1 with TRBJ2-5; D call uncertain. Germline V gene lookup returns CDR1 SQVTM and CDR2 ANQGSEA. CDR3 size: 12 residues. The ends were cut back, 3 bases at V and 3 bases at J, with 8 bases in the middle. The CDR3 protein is CSVDGPEETQYF. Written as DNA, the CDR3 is TGCAGCGTTGACGGGCCCGAAGAGACCCAGTACTTC.

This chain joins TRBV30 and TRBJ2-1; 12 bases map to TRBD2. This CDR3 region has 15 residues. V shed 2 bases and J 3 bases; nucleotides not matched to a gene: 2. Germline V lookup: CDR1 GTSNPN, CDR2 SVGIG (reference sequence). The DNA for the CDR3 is TGTGCCTGGAGTACGGGACTAGCGGGCTACAATGAGCAGTTCTTC. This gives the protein CAWSTGLAGYNEQFF.

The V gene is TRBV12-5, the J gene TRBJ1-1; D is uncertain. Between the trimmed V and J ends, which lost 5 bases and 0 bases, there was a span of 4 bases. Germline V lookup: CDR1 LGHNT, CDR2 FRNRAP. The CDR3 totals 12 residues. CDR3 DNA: TGTGCTAGTGGTCGGATGAACACTGAAGCTTTCTTT. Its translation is CASGRMNTEAFF.

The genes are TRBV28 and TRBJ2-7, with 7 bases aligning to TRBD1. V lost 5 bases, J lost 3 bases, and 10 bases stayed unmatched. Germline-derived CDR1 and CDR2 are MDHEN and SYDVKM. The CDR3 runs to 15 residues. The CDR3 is CASSLPPGTVYEQYF. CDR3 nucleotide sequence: TGTGCCAGCAGTCTTCCCCCGGGGACAGTCTACGAGCAGTACTTC.

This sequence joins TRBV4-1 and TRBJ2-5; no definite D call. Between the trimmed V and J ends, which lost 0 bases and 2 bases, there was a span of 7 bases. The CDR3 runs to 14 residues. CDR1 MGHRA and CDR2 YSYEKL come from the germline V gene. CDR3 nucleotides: TGCGCCAGCAGCCAAGATGCCACGCAAGAGACCCAGTACTTC. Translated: CASSQDATQETQYF.

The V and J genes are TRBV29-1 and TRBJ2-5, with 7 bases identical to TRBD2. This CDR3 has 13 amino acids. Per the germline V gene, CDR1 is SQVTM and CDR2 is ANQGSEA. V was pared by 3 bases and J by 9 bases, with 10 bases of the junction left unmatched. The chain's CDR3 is CSVESGLRSAQYF. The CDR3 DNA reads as TGCAGCGTTGAGTCGGGACTAAGGTCGGCCCAGTACTTC.

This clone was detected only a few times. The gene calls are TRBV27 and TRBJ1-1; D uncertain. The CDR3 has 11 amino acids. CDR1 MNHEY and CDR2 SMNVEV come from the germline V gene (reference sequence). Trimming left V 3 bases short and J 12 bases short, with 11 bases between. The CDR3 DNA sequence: TGTGCCAGCAGTTTCGGGCCTATGACTTTCTTT. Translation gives CASSFGPMTFF.

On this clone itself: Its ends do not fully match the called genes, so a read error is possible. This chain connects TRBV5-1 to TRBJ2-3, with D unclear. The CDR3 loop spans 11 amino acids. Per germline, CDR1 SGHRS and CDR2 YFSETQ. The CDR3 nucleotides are TGCGCCGGCAGCTCCACAGATACGCAGTATTTT. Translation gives CAGSSTDTQYF. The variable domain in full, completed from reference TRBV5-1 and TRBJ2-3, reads KAGVTQTPRYLIKTRGQQVTLSCSPISGHRSVSWYQQTPGQGLQFLFEYFSETQRNKGNFPGRFSGRQFSNSRSEMNVSTLELGDSALYLCAGSSTDTQYFGPGTRLTVL.